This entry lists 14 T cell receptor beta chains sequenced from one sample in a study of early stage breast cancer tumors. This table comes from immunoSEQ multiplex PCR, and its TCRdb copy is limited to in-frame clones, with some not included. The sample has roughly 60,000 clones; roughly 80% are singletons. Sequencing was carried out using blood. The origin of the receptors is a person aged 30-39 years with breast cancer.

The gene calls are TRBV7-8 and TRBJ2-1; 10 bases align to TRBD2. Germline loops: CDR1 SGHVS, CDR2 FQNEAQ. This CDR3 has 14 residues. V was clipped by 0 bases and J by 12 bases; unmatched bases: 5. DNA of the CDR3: TGTGCCAGCAGCTTAGCCCAACTAGCGGGGAGGCAGTTCTTC. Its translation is CASSLAQLAGRQFF.

The CDR3 region has the DNA TGTGCCAGCAGCTTCTTCCTAGTATCCTACAATGAGCAGTTCTTC. The encoded protein is CASSFFLVSYNEQFF. The chain uses TRBV7-6 and TRBJ2-1; D not certain. Germline CDR1 and CDR2: SGHVS and FNYEAQ. V was trimmed by 3 bases and J by 1 base, leaving 10 bases between them. This CDR3 spans 15 amino acids.

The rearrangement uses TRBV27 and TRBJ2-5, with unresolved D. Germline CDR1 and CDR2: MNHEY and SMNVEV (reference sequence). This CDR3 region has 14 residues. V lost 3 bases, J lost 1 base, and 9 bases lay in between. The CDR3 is CASSFRTGQETQYF. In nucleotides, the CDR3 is TGTGCCAGCAGTTTCAGGACGGGCCAAGAGACCCAGTACTTC.

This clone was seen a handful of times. The CDR3 sequence: CASSILAGTTDTQYF. As DNA, the CDR3 is TGTGCCAGTAGTATACTGGCAGGAACCACAGATACGCAGTATTTT. The V and J genes are TRBV19 and TRBJ2-3, with no clear D. Trimming removed 2 bases from V and 2 bases from J, with 11 bases in between. CDR3 length: 15 amino acids. CDR1 is LNHDA and CDR2 is SQIVND in the germline V gene (reference sequence).

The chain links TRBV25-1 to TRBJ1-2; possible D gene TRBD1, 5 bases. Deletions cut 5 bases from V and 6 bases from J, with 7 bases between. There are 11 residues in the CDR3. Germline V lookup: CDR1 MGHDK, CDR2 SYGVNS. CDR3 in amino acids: CASSTGDGYTF. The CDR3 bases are TGTGCCAGCAGTACGGGGGATGGCTACACCTTC.

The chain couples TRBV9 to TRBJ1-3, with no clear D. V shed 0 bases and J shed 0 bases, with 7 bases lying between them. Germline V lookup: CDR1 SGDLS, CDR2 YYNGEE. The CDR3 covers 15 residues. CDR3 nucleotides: TGTGCCAGCAGCGTAGCCGGTGTCTCTGGAAACACCATATATTTT. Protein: CASSVAGVSGNTIYF.

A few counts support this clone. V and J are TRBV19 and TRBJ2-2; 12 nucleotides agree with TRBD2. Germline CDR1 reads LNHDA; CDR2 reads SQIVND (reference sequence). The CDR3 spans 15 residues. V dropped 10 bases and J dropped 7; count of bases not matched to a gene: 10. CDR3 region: CATRLAGGPIGELFF. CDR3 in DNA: TGTGCCACGCGGCTAGCGGGAGGGCCTATCGGGGAGCTGTTTTTT.

The CDR3 DNA sequence: TGTGCCTGGAGTGTGGGACAGATGATCACAGATACGCAGTATTTT. Amino acids: CAWSVGQMITDTQYF. The chain employs TRBV30 and TRBJ2-3, with 7 bases fitting TRBD1. Looked up from germline, CDR1 is GTSNPN and CDR2 is SVGIG (reference sequence). V lost 0 bases to trimming and J lost 2 bases; unmatched junction nucleotides: 5. CDR3 length: 15 residues.

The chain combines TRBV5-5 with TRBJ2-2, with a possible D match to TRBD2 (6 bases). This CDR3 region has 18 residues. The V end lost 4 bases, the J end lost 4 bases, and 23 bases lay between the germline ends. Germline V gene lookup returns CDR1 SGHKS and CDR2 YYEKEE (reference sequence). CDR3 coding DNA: TGTGCCAGCAGCATTTTCACCGGGCTAGCGAACGCCACCGGGGAGCTGTTTTTT. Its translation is CASSIFTGLANATGELFF.

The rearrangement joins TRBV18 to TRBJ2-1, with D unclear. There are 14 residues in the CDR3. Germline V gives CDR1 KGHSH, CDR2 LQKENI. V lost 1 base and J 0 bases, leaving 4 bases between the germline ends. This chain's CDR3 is CASSPQSSYNEQFF. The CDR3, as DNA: TGTGCCAGCTCACCACAAAGCTCCTACAATGAGCAGTTCTTC.

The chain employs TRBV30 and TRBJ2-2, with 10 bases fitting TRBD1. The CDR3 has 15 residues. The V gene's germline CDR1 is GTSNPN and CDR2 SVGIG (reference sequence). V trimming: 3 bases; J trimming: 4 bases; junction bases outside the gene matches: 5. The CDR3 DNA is TGTGCCTGGAGCGACAGGGGGCCGGGCACCGGGGAGCTGTTTTTT. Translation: CAWSDRGPGTGELFF.

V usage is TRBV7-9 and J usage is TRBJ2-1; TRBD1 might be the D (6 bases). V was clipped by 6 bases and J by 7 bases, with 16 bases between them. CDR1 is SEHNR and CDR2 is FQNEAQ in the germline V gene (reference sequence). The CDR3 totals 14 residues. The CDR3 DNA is TGTGCCAGCAGGTTGGGTCTAGGACAGAATGAGCAGTTCTTC. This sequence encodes CASRLGLGQNEQFF.

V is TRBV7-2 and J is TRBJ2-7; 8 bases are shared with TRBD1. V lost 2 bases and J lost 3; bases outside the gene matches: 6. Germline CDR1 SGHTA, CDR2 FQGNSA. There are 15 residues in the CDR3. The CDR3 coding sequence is TGTGCCAGCAGCTTATCAGGGGGCCAGATCTACGAGCAGTACTTC. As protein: CASSLSGGQIYEQYF.

CDR3 bases: TGTGCCAGCACCGGCATTTCTACCTCCTACGAGCAGTACTTC. It translates to CASTGISTSYEQYF. V usage is TRBV6-1 and J usage is TRBJ2-7, with unresolved D. Germline CDR1 is MNHNS and CDR2 is SASEGT. This CDR3 contains 14 residues. V was trimmed by 7 bases and J by 0 bases, leaving 13 bases between them.